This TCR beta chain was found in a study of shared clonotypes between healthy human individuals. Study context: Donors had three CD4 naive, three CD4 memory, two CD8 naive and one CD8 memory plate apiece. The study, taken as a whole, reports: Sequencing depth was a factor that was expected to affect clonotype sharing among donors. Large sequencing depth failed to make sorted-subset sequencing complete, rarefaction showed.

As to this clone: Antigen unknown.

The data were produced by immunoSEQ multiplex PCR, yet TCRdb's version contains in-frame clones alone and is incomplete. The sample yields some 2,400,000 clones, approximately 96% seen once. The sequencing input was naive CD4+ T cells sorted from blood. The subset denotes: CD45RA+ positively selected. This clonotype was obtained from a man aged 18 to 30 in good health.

CDR3 region: CASSSRPGGINEKLFF. In nucleotides, the CDR3 is TGTGCCAGCAGTTCGCGGCCAGGGGGAATTAATGAAAAACTGTTTTTT. The chain couples TRBV6-6 to TRBJ1-4, with 7 bases that match TRBD1. Germline V CDR1 and CDR2: MNHNY, SVGAGI (reference sequence). V was clipped by 4 bases and J by 4 bases; unmatched bases: 9. The CDR3 is 16 residues long.